The source of this TCR beta chain is a study of cytomegalovirus exposure and HLA in healthy donors. The study, taken as a whole, reports: According to a subsequent analysis, TCR clusters identified in the first cohort showed a tendency to co-occur across the approximately 110 validation repertoires.

These donors were members of the roughly 110-subject validation cohort, a group separate from the approximately 700-subject first cohort. CDR1 and CDR2 from the germline V gene are SGHRS and YFSETQ. This CDR3 is 13 amino acids long. With 5 bases removed from V and 0 bases from J, the gap between germline ends came to 9 bases. The data were produced by immunoSEQ multiplex PCR, yet TCRdb's version contains in-frame clones alone and is incomplete. The table lists over 200,000 clones, around 88% of them singletons. Remarks on this clone: As yet, its antigen is unknown.

This chain links TRBV5-1 with TRBJ2-7; no clear D gene. The origin of this receptor is a woman aged 18-35 years in good health and CMV-seronegative. Sequencing used PBMCs. The CDR3 nucleotides are TGCGCCAGCAGTGCAGGCAACTCCTACGAGCAGTACTTC. This codes for CASSAGNSYEQYF.